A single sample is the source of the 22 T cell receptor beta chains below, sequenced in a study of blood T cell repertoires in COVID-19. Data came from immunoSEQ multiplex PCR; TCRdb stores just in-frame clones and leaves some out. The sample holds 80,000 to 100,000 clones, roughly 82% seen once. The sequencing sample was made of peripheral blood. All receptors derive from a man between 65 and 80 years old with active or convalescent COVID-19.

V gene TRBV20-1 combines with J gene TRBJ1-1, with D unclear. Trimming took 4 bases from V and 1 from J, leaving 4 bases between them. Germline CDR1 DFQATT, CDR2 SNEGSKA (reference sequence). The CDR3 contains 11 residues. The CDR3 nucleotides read TGCAGTGCTACCAGGAACACTGAAGCTTTCTTT. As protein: CSATRNTEAFF.

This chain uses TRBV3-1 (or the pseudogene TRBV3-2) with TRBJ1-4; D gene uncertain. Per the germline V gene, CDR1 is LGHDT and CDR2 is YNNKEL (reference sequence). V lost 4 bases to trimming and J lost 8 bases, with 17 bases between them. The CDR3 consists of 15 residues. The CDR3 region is CASSLRSVPWEKLFF. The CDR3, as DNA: TGTGCCAGCAGCCTTCGGAGCGTGCCGTGGGAAAAACTGTTTTTT.

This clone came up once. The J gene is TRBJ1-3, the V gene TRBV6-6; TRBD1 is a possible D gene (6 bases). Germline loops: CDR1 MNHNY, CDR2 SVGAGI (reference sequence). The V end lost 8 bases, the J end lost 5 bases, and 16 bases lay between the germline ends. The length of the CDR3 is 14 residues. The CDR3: CASHPLTGRNTIYF. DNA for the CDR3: TGTGCCAGCCACCCTCTCACAGGGAGAAACACCATATATTTT.

The CDR3 sequence is CASSLSGQRYQPQHF. The CDR3 bases are TGTGCCAGCAGTTTATCCGGACAGAGGTATCAGCCCCAGCATTTT. This rearrangement joins TRBV27 to TRBJ1-5; TRBD1 is a possible D gene (6 bases). Trimming shortened V by 0 bases and J by 5 bases, and 11 bases separated the two germline ends. In germline, CDR1 is MNHEY, CDR2 SMNVEV (reference sequence). The CDR3 is made up of 15 amino acids.

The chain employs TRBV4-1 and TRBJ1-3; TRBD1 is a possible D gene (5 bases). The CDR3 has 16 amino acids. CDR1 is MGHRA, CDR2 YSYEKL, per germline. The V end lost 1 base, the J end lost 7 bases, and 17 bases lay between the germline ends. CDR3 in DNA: TGCGCCAGCAGCCAAGTATCAGGGAGTGGAGGGAACACCATATATTTT. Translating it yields CASSQVSGSGGNTIYF.

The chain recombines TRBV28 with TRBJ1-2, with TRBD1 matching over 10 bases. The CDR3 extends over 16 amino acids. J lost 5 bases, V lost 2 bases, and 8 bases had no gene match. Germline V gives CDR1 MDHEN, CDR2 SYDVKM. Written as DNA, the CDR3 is TGTGCCAGCAGTTTAAGGACAGGGGGTAGGTGGTATGGCTACACCTTC. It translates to CASSLRTGGRWYGYTF.

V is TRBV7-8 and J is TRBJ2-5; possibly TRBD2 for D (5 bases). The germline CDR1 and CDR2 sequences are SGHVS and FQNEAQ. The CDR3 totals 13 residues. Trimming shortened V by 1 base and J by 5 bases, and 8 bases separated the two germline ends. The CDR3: CASSLGPGETQYF. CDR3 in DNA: TGTGCCAGCAGCTTAGGGCCGGGGGAGACCCAGTACTTC.

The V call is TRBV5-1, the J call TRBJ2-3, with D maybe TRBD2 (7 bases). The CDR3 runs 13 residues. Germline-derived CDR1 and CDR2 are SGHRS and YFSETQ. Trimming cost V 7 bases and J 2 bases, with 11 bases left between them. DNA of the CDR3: TGCGCCAGCGGCGGGGGCGTCACAGATACGCAGTATTTT. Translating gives CASGGGVTDTQYF.

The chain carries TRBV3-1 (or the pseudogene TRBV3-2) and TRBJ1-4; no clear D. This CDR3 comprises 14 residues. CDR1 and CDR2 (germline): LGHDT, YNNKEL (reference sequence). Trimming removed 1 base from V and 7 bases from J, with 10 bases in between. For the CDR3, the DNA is TGTGCCAGCAGCCAAGGGGCATTAAGTGAAAAACTGTTTTTT. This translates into CASSQGALSEKLFF.

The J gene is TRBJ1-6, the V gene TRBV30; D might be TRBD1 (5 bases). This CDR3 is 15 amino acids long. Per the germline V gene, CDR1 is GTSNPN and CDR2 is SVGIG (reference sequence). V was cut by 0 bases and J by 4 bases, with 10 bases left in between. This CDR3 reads CAWSVPGGYNSPLHF. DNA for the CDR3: TGTGCCTGGAGTGTACCTGGGGGGTATAATTCACCCCTCCACTTT.

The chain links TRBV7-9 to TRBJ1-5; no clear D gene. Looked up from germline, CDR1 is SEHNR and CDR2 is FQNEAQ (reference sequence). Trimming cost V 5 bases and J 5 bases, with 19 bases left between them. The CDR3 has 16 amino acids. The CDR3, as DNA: TGTGCCAGCAGCAGTCGGTCCGGGGAAGGACATCAGCCCCAGCATTTT. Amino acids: CASSSRSGEGHQPQHF.

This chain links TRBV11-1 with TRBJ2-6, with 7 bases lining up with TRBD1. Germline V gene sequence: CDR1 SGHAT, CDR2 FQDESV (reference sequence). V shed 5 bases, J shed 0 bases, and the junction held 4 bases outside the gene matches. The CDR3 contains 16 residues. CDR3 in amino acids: CASSHRDSSGANVLTF. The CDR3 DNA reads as TGTGCCAGCAGCCACCGGGACAGCTCTGGGGCCAACGTCCTGACTTTC.

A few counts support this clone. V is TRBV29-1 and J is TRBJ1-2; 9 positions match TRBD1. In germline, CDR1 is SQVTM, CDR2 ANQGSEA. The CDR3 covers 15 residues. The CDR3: CSAQYRGQIGYGYTF. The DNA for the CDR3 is TGCAGTGCACAGTACAGGGGGCAGATAGGCTATGGCTACACCTTC.

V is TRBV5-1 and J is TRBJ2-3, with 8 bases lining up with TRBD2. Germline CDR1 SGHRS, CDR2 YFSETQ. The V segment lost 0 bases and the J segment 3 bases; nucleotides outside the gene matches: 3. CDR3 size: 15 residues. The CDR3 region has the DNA TGCGCCAGCAGCTTGGCCGGGGGGGCGACAGATACGCAGTATTTT. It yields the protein CASSLAGGATDTQYF.

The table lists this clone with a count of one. For the CDR3, the DNA is TGTGCCAGTACGGACAGGGTTTCCTATAATTCACCCCTCCACTTT. Protein sequence: CASTDRVSYNSPLHF. This chain joins TRBV19 and TRBJ1-6; 8 positions match TRBD1. Trimming took 7 bases from V and 1 from J; bases not matched to a gene: 3. The CDR3 is made up of 15 amino acids. Per germline, CDR1 LNHDA and CDR2 SQIVND (reference sequence).

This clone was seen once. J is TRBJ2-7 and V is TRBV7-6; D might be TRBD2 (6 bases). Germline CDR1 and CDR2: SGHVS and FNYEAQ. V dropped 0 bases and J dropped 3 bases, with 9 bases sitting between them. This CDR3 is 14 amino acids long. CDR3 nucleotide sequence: TGTGCCAGCAGCTTAGCGGGGACTGACTACGAGCAGTACTTC. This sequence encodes CASSLAGTDYEQYF.

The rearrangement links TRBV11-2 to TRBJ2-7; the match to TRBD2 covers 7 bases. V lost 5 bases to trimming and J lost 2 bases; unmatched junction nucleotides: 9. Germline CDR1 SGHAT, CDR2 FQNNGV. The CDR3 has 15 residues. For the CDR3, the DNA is TGTGCCAGCAGCAGCATTTCTAGCGGAGCCTACGAGCAGTACTTC. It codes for CASSSISSGAYEQYF.

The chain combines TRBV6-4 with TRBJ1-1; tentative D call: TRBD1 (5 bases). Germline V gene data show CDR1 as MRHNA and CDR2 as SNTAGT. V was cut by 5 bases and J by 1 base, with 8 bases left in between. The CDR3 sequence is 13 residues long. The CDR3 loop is CASSTTENTEAFF. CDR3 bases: TGTGCCAGCAGTACGACAGAGAACACTGAAGCTTTCTTT.

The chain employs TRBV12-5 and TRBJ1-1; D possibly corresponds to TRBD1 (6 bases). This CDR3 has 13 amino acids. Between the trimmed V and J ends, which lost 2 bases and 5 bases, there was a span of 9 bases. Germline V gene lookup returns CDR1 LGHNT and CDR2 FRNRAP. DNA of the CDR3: TGTGCTAGTGGTTTGAGGCAGGGGACTGAAGCTTTCTTT. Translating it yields CASGLRQGTEAFF. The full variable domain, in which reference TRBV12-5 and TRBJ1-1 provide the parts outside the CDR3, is DARVTQTPRHKVTEMGQEVTMRCQPILGHNTVFWYRQTMMQGLELLAYFRNRAPLDDSGMPKDRFSAEMPDATLATLKIQPSEPRDSAVYFCASGLRQGTEAFFGQGTRLTVV.

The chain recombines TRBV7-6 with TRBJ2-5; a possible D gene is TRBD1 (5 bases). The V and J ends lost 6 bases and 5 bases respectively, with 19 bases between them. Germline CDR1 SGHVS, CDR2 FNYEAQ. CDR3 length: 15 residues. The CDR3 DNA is TGTGCCAGCAGTCGACCTACAGGACCTGTGGAGACCCAGTACTTC. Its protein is CASSRPTGPVETQYF.

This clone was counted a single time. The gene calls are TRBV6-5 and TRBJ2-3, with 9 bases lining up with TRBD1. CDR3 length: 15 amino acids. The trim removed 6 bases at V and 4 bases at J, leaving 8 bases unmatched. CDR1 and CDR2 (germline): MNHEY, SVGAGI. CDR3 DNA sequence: TGTGCCAGCAGGGACAGGGGAGCTTACGCAGATACGCAGTATTTT. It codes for CASRDRGAYADTQYF.

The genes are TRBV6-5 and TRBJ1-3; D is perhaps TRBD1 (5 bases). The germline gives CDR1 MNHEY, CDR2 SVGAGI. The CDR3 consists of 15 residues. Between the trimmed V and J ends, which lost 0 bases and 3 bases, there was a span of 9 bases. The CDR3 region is CASSYSRVGGNTIYF. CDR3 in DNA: TGTGCCAGCAGTTACTCCAGGGTGGGTGGAAACACCATATATTTT.